The 24 T cell receptor beta chains presented below share a single source sample, sequenced in a study of lymphopenia after photon versus proton radiotherapy. TCRdb's table, derived via immunoSEQ multiplex PCR, lists solely in-frame clones and lacks some. The data hold approximately 20,000 clones, with around 90% observed a single time. This sample comprised peripheral blood, obtained from a patient treated with proton-based radiotherapy. All receptors derive from a woman aged 70-85 years with pancreatic cancer. Some clones in this sample may be carry-over from other donors' samples.

The CDR3 protein is CASSLDPEGQPQHF. The CDR3 DNA sequence: TGCGCCAGCAGCTTGGATCCAGAAGGTCAGCCCCAGCATTTT. This chain links TRBV5-1 with TRBJ1-5, with D unclear. Per germline, CDR1 SGHRS and CDR2 YFSETQ. There are 14 residues in the CDR3. Trimming left V 0 bases short and J 6 bases short, with 10 bases between.

CDR3 sequence reads: CASRPGVGANVLTF. CDR3 in DNA: TGTGCCAGCAGACCAGGGGTTGGGGCCAACGTCCTGACTTTC. The rearrangement uses TRBV28 and TRBJ2-6, with D perhaps matching TRBD1 (6 bases). Trimming removed 6 bases from V and 3 bases from J, with 9 bases in between. This CDR3 spans 14 amino acids. Germline V gives CDR1 MDHEN, CDR2 SYDVKM.

In this sample, this clone turned up once. The chain couples TRBV5-5 to TRBJ1-5; D remains ambiguous. The CDR3 is 15 residues long. In germline, CDR1 is SGHKS, CDR2 YYEKEE (reference sequence). V lost 0 bases and J 1 base, leaving 8 bases between the germline ends. CDR3 sequence: CASSLAGLSNQPQHF. The CDR3 nucleotides are TGTGCCAGCAGCTTGGCCGGGCTAAGCAATCAGCCCCAGCATTTT. The full variable domain, with the rest looked up from reference TRBV5-5 and TRBJ1-5, is DAGVTQSPTHLIKTRGQQVTLRCSPISGHKSVSWYQQVLGQGPQFIFQYYEKEERGRGNFPDRFSARQFPNYSSELNVNALLLGDSALYLCASSLAGLSNQPQHFGDGTRLSIL.

This rearrangement joins TRBV6-1 to TRBJ2-7; 9 positions match TRBD1. The CDR3 runs to 14 residues. Germline loops: CDR1 MNHNS, CDR2 SASEGT. With 4 bases clipped from V and 4 bases from J, the junction kept 5 bases outside the gene matches. Here the CDR3 DNA reads TGTGCCAGCAGTGGGGACAGGGCAACTTACGAGCAGTACTTC. Its translation: CASSGDRATYEQYF.

V and J are TRBV6-6 and TRBJ1-5; maybe TRBD1 (5 bases). Germline CDR1 MNHNY, CDR2 SVGAGI (reference sequence). The CDR3 runs to 15 residues. Trimming removed 6 bases from V and 5 bases from J, with 17 bases in between. CDR3 nucleotides: TGTGCCAGCAGCCAAGGGACCGGCAGCTATCAGCCCCAGCATTTT. Its protein is CASSQGTGSYQPQHF.

The chain employs TRBV30 and TRBJ2-5; D is unclear. Between the trimmed V and J ends, which lost 3 bases and 2 bases, there was a span of 4 bases. CDR1 GTSNPN and CDR2 SVGIG come from the germline V gene (reference sequence). The CDR3 totals 11 residues. CDR3 sequence reads: CAWSLQETQYF. CDR3 nucleotide sequence: TGTGCCTGGAGCCTACAAGAGACCCAGTACTTC.

The rearrangement links TRBV19 to TRBJ1-1; TRBD1 aligns across 7 bases. The V gene's germline CDR1 is LNHDA and CDR2 SQIVND (reference sequence). CDR3 length: 14 amino acids. The J segment lost 1 base and the V segment lost 4 bases, leaving 3 bases of the junction unmatched. The CDR3 sequence: CASSRGQTNTEAFF. CDR3 in DNA: TGTGCCAGTAGTAGGGGACAGACGAACACTGAAGCTTTCTTT.

This sequence joins TRBV4-2 and TRBJ2-7, with D maybe TRBD1 (6 bases). Germline lookup yields CDR1 LGHNA and CDR2 YNFKEQ. The CDR3 covers 15 residues. Between the trimmed V and J ends, which lost 1 base and 3 bases, there was a span of 13 bases. The CDR3 reads CASSQAPTGNYEQYF. The CDR3 region has the DNA TGTGCCAGCAGCCAAGCCCCTACAGGGAACTACGAGCAGTACTTC.

The chain uses TRBV5-1 and TRBJ2-5; D might be TRBD2 (6 bases). CDR3 length: 15 amino acids. Trimming pared 4 bases from V and 3 bases from J, leaving 16 bases between. Germline lookup yields CDR1 SGHRS and CDR2 YFSETQ. CDR3 bases: TGCGCCAGCAGCCTGGAGGGAGGCGGCGAAGAGACCCAGTACTTC. The encoded protein is CASSLEGGGEETQYF.

The chain employs TRBV7-2 and TRBJ2-7, with 7 positions matching TRBD1. The CDR3 is made up of 14 amino acids. V was clipped by 7 bases and J by 1 base; unmatched bases: 7. The germline gives CDR1 SGHTA, CDR2 FQGNSA. In DNA form, the CDR3 reads TGTGCCAGCACCCTGGGCAGGGGGTCCTACGAGCAGTACTTC. Amino acid sequence: CASTLGRGSYEQYF.

The V call is TRBV18, the J call TRBJ2-2; D is unclear. V lost 1 base to trimming and J lost 2 bases, with 8 bases between them. CDR1 KGHSH and CDR2 LQKENI come from the germline V gene. This CDR3 has 15 amino acids. The CDR3 sequence: CASSPRGTNTGELFF. In DNA form, the CDR3 reads TGTGCCAGCTCACCACGTGGTACTAACACCGGGGAGCTGTTTTTT. Full variable domain (remainder filled in from reference TRBV18 and TRBJ2-2): NAGVMQNPRHLVRRRGQEARLRCSPMKGHSHVYWYRQLPEEGLKFMVYLQKENIIDESGMPKERFSAEFPKEGPSILRIQQVVRGDSAAYFCASSPRGTNTGELFFGEGSRLTVL.

The J gene is TRBJ2-7, the V gene TRBV10-2; D might be TRBD1 or TRBD2, each matching 6 bases. Trimming took off 0 bases at V and 7 bases at J, with 13 bases between the two ends. The V gene's germline CDR1 is WSHSY and CDR2 SAAADI. The length of the CDR3 is 14 residues. CDR3 bases: TGCGCCAGCAGTGAGTCACCCGGAGGGGGGGAGCAGTACTTC. Amino acid sequence: CASSESPGGGEQYF.

The chain combines TRBV29-1 with TRBJ2-7, with 11 bases aligning to TRBD2. The V gene end was trimmed by 5 bases and the J gene end by 1 base; junction bases not matched to a gene: 4. The CDR3 extends over 14 amino acids. CDR1 is SQVTM and CDR2 is ANQGSEA in the germline V gene. CDR3 nucleotides: TGCAGCGTTTATGGACTAGCGGGTTCCTACGAGCAGTACTTC. It encodes CSVYGLAGSYEQYF.

The chain carries TRBV7-8 and TRBJ1-5, with D perhaps TRBD1 (5 bases). Germline V CDR1 and CDR2: SGHVS, FQNEAQ. V lost 5 bases and J 2 bases, leaving 31 bases between the germline ends. CDR3 length equals 21 residues. The CDR3 sequence: CASSPRPMTVFPSTGNQPQHF. CDR3 in DNA: TGTGCCAGCAGCCCTAGGCCTATGACAGTCTTCCCCTCCACCGGCAATCAGCCCCAGCATTTT. Full variable domain (outside the CDR3, taken from reference TRBV7-8 and TRBJ1-5): GAGVSQSPRYKVAKRGQDVALRCDPISGHVSLFWYQQALGQGPEFLTYFQNEAQLDKSGLPSDRFFAERPEGSVSTLKIQRTQQEDSAVYLCASSPRPMTVFPSTGNQPQHFGDGTRLSIL.

V is TRBV5-4 and J is TRBJ2-2; 8 bases match TRBD1. This CDR3 has 16 amino acids. With V trimmed by 3 bases and J by 1 base, 5 bases remained unmatched. Germline lookup yields CDR1 SGHNT and CDR2 YYREEE (reference sequence). CDR3 sequence: CASSYGQGLNTGELFF. The CDR3 nucleotides are TGTGCCAGCAGCTACGGACAGGGCTTGAACACCGGGGAGCTGTTTTTT.

V is TRBV2 and J is TRBJ2-7; D gene ambiguous. The CDR3 is made up of 15 amino acids. The V end was cut by 2 bases, the J end by 0 bases, with 11 bases between. From germline, CDR1 is SNHLY and CDR2 FYNNEI. This CDR3 is CASSETTASSYEQYF. Here the CDR3 DNA reads TGTGCCAGCAGTGAAACGACTGCGAGCTCCTACGAGCAGTACTTC.

This clone was found once. J is TRBJ1-1 and V is TRBV18; D unclear. The length of the CDR3 is 14 residues. Germline assignment: CDR1 KGHSH and CDR2 LQKENI. The V gene lost 2 bases and the J gene lost 0 bases, with 7 bases spanning the gap. CDR3 in DNA: TGTGCCAGCTCACCAGCAGACCTGAACACTGAAGCTTTCTTT. This encodes CASSPADLNTEAFF.

This clone was seen only once. The chain links TRBV19 to TRBJ2-1; 7 bases align to TRBD1. Germline trimming cut 5 bases from V and 6 bases from J; bases unmatched to any gene: 10. CDR1 is LNHDA, CDR2 SQIVND, per germline (reference sequence). The CDR3 sequence is 15 residues long. CDR3 bases: TGTGCCAGTAGTGCCCTGACAGGGATCGCCAATGAGCAGTTCTTC. Amino acids: CASSALTGIANEQFF.

The chain combines TRBV29-1 with TRBJ2-2, with TRBD1 identical over 7 bases. Germline CDR1 reads SQVTM; CDR2 reads ANQGSEA. V lost 6 bases, J lost 1 base, and 2 bases stayed unmatched. The CDR3 is made up of 13 amino acids. CDR3 in DNA: TGCAGCGTAAGGACAGGGAACACCGGGGAGCTGTTTTTT. It specifies CSVRTGNTGELFF.

The chain employs TRBV27 and TRBJ1-4; TRBD1 agrees at 9 bases. The CDR3 is made up of 15 amino acids. V dropped 1 base and J dropped 7; count of bases not matched to a gene: 4. Per the germline V gene, CDR1 is MNHEY and CDR2 is SMNVEV (reference sequence). CDR3: CASSLFGTGSEKLFF. DNA for the CDR3: TGTGCCAGCAGTTTATTTGGGACAGGGAGTGAAAAACTGTTTTTT.

The rearrangement joins TRBV7-6 to TRBJ2-7; TRBD1 might be the D (5 bases). This CDR3 contains 15 residues. Trimming shortened V by 1 base and J by 3 bases, and 13 bases separated the two germline ends. Germline V gene lookup returns CDR1 SGHVS and CDR2 FNYEAQ. This CDR3 is CASSLEGTGHYEQYF. CDR3 coding DNA: TGTGCCAGCAGCTTAGAAGGAACAGGACACTACGAGCAGTACTTC.

The chain carries TRBV5-4 and TRBJ2-5; no clear D. Looked up from germline, CDR1 is SGHNT and CDR2 is YYREEE (reference sequence). V gave up 0 bases and J gave up 5 bases, with 11 bases separating them. The CDR3 length is 14 residues. The CDR3 nucleotides read TGTGCCAGCAGCTTGGCCCTACGTGGGGAGACCCAGTACTTC. It translates to CASSLALRGETQYF.

This clone was found once. The CDR3 DNA reads as TGTGCCAGCTATTCGTCGGGAGTCGCTGAGACCCAGTACTTC. This codes for CASYSSGVAETQYF. The chain employs TRBV18 and TRBJ2-5; weak D call: TRBD2 (6 bases). From germline, CDR1 is KGHSH and CDR2 LQKENI. The CDR3 spans 14 residues. Trimming took 7 bases from V and 5 from J, leaving 17 bases between them.

This chain uses TRBV28 with TRBJ2-5; perhaps TRBD2 as D (5 bases). With 3 bases removed from V and 3 bases from J, the gap between germline ends came to 29 bases. Germline lookup yields CDR1 MDHEN and CDR2 SYDVKM. The CDR3 loop spans 20 amino acids. CDR3 amino acids: CASSFDPKLWSRTAKETQYF. CDR3 DNA sequence: TGTGCCAGCAGTTTCGACCCAAAACTATGGTCGAGGACTGCCAAAGAGACCCAGTACTTC.